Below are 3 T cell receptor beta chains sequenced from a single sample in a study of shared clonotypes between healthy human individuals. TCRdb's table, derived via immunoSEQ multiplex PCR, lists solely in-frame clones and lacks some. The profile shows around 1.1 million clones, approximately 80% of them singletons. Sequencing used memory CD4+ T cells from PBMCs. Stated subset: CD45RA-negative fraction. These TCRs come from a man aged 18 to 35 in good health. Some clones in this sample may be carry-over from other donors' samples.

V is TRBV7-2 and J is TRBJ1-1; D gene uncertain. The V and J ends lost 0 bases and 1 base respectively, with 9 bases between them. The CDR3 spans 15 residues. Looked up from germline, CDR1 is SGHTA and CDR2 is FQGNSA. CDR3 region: CASSLAWLENTEAFF. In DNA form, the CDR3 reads TGTGCCAGCAGCTTAGCGTGGCTCGAGAACACTGAAGCTTTCTTT.

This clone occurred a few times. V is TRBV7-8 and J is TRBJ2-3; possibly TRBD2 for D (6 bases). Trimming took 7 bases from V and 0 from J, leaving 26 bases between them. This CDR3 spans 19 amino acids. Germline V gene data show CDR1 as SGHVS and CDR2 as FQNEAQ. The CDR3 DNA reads TGTGCCAGCACGATTGGCCGTTGGTATGGGAGGACTAGCACAGATACGCAGTATTTT. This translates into CASTIGRWYGRTSTDTQYF.

The CDR3 is CAGRGDRGEKLFF. DNA of the CDR3: TGTGCCGGGCGGGGGGACAGGGGTGAAAAACTGTTTTTT. The J gene is TRBJ1-4, the V gene TRBV6-1, with 10 bases lining up with TRBD1. Per the germline V gene, CDR1 is MNHNS and CDR2 is SASEGT. This CDR3 is 13 amino acids long. V shed 11 bases, J shed 7 bases, and the junction held 7 bases outside the gene matches.